The entry that follows covers one T cell receptor beta chain sequence. Antigen: not known. The data belong to a study of cytomegalovirus exposure and HLA in healthy donors. In the study overall: The 90 to 150 validation repertoires matched the 666 first-cohort repertoires in platform, a later analysis reported.

Data came from immunoSEQ multiplex PCR; TCRdb stores just in-frame clones and leaves some out. The data contain under 400,000 clones, 70% to 90% of them singletons. V was shortened by 7 bases and J by 7 bases, with 23 bases between the two germline ends. This CDR3 spans 16 amino acids. Germline V gene data show CDR1 as SGHTA and CDR2 as FQGNSA. Whole-study results and caveats: In vitro checks showed that a few CMV-associated chains really do target CMV antigens.

The chain uses TRBV7-2 and TRBJ2-1; no definite D call. The sequence derives from a man aged 30 to 39 in good health and CMV-seronegative. The sample taken for sequencing was PBMCs. The CDR3: CASTSPSTYIFNEQFF. Here the CDR3 DNA reads TGTGCCAGCACTTCACCGTCGACTTATATCTTTAATGAGCAGTTCTTC.